These 31 T cell receptor beta chains were sequenced from one sample in a study of blood T cell repertoires in COVID-19 (dated by TCRdb to about 2020). The library came from the immunoSEQ multiplex PCR assay. The table was pulled from immuneACCESS by TCRdb, which kept in-frame rearrangements only. Such tables lose some clones; where checked, under half of the loss comes from unresolved V genes, and the rest has no known cause. For this sample there are a few hundred thousand clones; 85% appear just once. In total, the top ten clones hold approximately 7.6% of the sample. The material sequenced was peripheral blood. The origin of the receptors is a human donor in a cohort sampled during active COVID-19.

This clone showed up just once. The V call is TRBV18, the J call TRBJ2-3; 10 nucleotides agree with TRBD2. The germline CDR1 and CDR2 sequences are KGHSH and LQKENI. This CDR3 has 15 amino acids. Trimming cost V 4 bases and J 3 bases; bases outside gene matches: 4. In nucleotides, the CDR3 is TGTGCCAGCTCACTTAGCGGGGGGTCGACAGATACGCAGTATTTT. It encodes CASSLSGGSTDTQYF.

This chain joins TRBV3-1 (or the pseudogene TRBV3-2) and TRBJ1-5; possible D gene TRBD1, 5 bases. CDR1 and CDR2 (germline): LGHDT, YNNKEL (reference sequence). Trimming cost V 1 base and J 2 bases, with 12 bases left between them. The CDR3 has 16 residues. In nucleotides, the CDR3 is TGTGCCAGCAGCCAAGGGTCAGGGTTGGGCAATCAGCCCCAGCATTTT. Translation gives CASSQGSGLGNQPQHF.

About this clone itself: Other nucleotide sequences from this sample produce the same CDR3. The V gene is TRBV7-3, the J gene TRBJ1-1; D is possibly TRBD1 (5 bases). Germline CDR1 is SGHTA and CDR2 is FQGTGA. The CDR3 contains 14 residues. V lost 5 bases and J 1 base, leaving 11 bases between the germline ends. The DNA for the CDR3 is TGTGCCAGCAGCCCCACGGGGGGGAACACTGAAGCTTTCTTT. Its translation: CASSPTGGNTEAFF.

The chain joins TRBV5-5 to TRBJ1-4, with D perhaps matching TRBD1 (6 bases). CDR1 SGHKS and CDR2 YYEKEE come from the germline V gene (reference sequence). Trimming removed 6 bases from V and 0 bases from J, with 12 bases in between. The length of the CDR3 is 15 residues. CDR3 in DNA: TGTGCCAGCAATGACGGACAGACAACTAATGAAAAACTGTTTTTT. Amino acid sequence: CASNDGQTTNEKLFF.

This chain links TRBV5-1 with TRBJ2-7; TRBD2 aligns across 14 bases. In germline, CDR1 is SGHRS, CDR2 YFSETQ. V shed 2 bases, J shed 5 bases, and the junction held 9 bases outside the gene matches. CDR3 length equals 17 residues. In DNA, the CDR3 is TGCGCCAGCAGCTTAGGTTTTAGGGGACTAGCGGGGGACGAGCAGTACTTC. Protein sequence: CASSLGFRGLAGDEQYF. Combining the CDR3 with reference TRBV5-1 and TRBJ2-7 gives the whole variable domain KAGVTQTPRYLIKTRGQQVTLSCSPISGHRSVSWYQQTPGQGLQFLFEYFSETQRNKGNFPGRFSGRQFSNSRSEMNVSTLELGDSALYLCASSLGFRGLAGDEQYFGPGTRLTVT.

The V call is TRBV28, the J call TRBJ1-4, with D perhaps matching TRBD1 (5 bases). The V gene lost 1 base and the J gene lost 5 bases, with 20 bases spanning the gap. CDR1 and CDR2 (germline): MDHEN, SYDVKM. The CDR3 consists of 18 residues. The chain's CDR3 is CASSLFGRVGGVNEKLFF. CDR3 coding DNA: TGTGCCAGCAGTTTATTTGGCAGGGTGGGTGGTGTAAATGAAAAACTGTTTTTT.

This chain links TRBV24-1 with TRBJ1-2, with 7 bases matching TRBD1. Germline trimming cut 4 bases from V and 4 bases from J; bases unmatched to any gene: 11. Germline CDR1 is KGHDR and CDR2 is SFDVKD. The CDR3 runs 16 residues. The chain's CDR3 is CATSDRYEQGTYGYTF. DNA for the CDR3: TGTGCCACCAGTGACCGATATGAACAGGGGACCTATGGCTACACCTTC.

The CDR3 loop is CASSSLWPGGMTGNTIYF. The CDR3 DNA is TGTGCCAGCAGCTCACTTTGGCCAGGGGGCATGACTGGAAACACCATATATTTT. V is TRBV5-6 and J is TRBJ1-3, with 8 bases matching TRBD1. V gave up 3 bases and J gave up 2 bases; unmatched junction bases: 13. This CDR3 is 18 amino acids long. Germline V gene sequence: CDR1 SGHDT, CDR2 YYEEEE.

The chain recombines TRBV19 with TRBJ1-3, with D possibly TRBD1 on 6 matching bases. Germline V gene sequence: CDR1 LNHDA, CDR2 SQIVND (reference sequence). The CDR3 is made up of 14 amino acids. V lost 8 bases, J lost 4 bases, and 15 bases lay in between. Written as DNA, the CDR3 is TGTGCCAGTCTCTCTTGGGGGCTCGGAAACACCATATATTTT. This sequence encodes CASLSWGLGNTIYF.

The chain links TRBV3-1 (or the pseudogene TRBV3-2) to TRBJ2-7; 8 nucleotides line up with TRBD2. The CDR3 length is 16 residues. Looked up from germline, CDR1 is LGHDT and CDR2 is YNNKEL (reference sequence). J was trimmed by 5 bases and V by 1 base; bases with no gene match: 10. The DNA of the CDR3 is TGTGCCAGCAGCCAAGGGCGGGGGGCTCCTCTACACGAGCAGTACTTC. Amino acids: CASSQGRGAPLHEQYF.

The chain links TRBV3-1 (or the pseudogene TRBV3-2) to TRBJ2-7; TRBD1 agrees at 7 bases. CDR3 size: 15 residues. Per germline, CDR1 LGHDT and CDR2 YNNKEL (reference sequence). V trimming: 1 base; J trimming: 6 bases; junction bases outside the gene matches: 9. In nucleotides, the CDR3 is TGTGCCAGCAGCCAAGGGGGCGGGTCAGGGGGCGAGCAGTACTTC. Amino acid sequence: CASSQGGGSGGEQYF.

The chain employs TRBV20-1 and TRBJ1-1; D gene unclear. The germline V and J ends were trimmed by 6 bases and 8 bases, with 10 bases remaining between them. This CDR3 is 10 amino acids long. Germline values: CDR1 DFQATT, CDR2 SNEGSKA (reference sequence). CDR3 sequence reads: CSASLEEAFF. The DNA of the CDR3 is TGCAGTGCCAGCCTAGAAGAAGCTTTCTTT.

The chain joins TRBV24-1 to TRBJ1-2; 7 nucleotides agree with TRBD1. J gave up 0 bases and V 4 bases, and 4 bases lay outside the gene matches. CDR1 is KGHDR and CDR2 is SFDVKD in the germline V gene. This CDR3 has 15 amino acids. CDR3 sequence reads: CATSEPGQSNYGYTF. For the CDR3, the DNA is TGTGCCACCAGTGAGCCGGGACAGTCTAACTATGGCTACACCTTC.

The chain combines TRBV25-1 with TRBJ2-3; TRBD2 aligns across 7 bases. The CDR3 runs 17 residues. Germline assignment: CDR1 MGHDK and CDR2 SYGVNS. J gave up 1 base and V 9 bases, and 16 bases lay outside the gene matches. CDR3 bases: TGTGCCAGTACCGGGCGGGGGACTAATAGTGGCACAGATACGCAGTATTTT. This gives the protein CASTGRGTNSGTDTQYF. Drawing the rest from reference TRBV25-1 and TRBJ2-3, the complete variable domain is EADIYQTPRYLVIGTGKKITLECSQTMGHDKMYWYQQDPGMELHLIHYSYGVNSTEKGDLSSESTVSRIRTEHFPLTLESARPSHTSQYLCASTGRGTNSGTDTQYFGPGTRLTVL.

This chain joins TRBV7-9 and TRBJ2-3, with 10 bases that match TRBD1. CDR3 size: 16 residues. In germline, CDR1 is SEHNR, CDR2 FQNEAQ (reference sequence). The junction had 7 bases not matched to a gene; V was cut back by 4 bases and J by 3 bases. DNA for the CDR3: TGTGCCAGCAGCTGGACAGGGGGAAAGGGGACAGATACGCAGTATTTT. Translated, it gives CASSWTGGKGTDTQYF.

This chain joins TRBV19 and TRBJ1-2; no reliable D call. V was shortened by 4 bases and J by 4 bases, with 13 bases between the two germline ends. This CDR3 contains 14 residues. Germline CDR1 and CDR2: LNHDA and SQIVND (reference sequence). As DNA, the CDR3 is TGTGCCAGTAGTAGCCGAACAGTGAGCTATGGCTACACCTTC. Its translation: CASSSRTVSYGYTF.

V and J are TRBV11-2 and TRBJ2-1, with 7 bases aligning to TRBD1. The CDR3 sequence is 14 residues long. The germline gives CDR1 SGHAT, CDR2 FQNNGV. V was pared by 2 bases and J by 6 bases, with 4 bases of the junction left unmatched. This CDR3 reads CASSLQGQTNEQFF. CDR3 in DNA: TGTGCCAGCAGCTTACAGGGACAGACCAATGAGCAGTTCTTC.

The chain is built from TRBV15 and TRBJ1-2; D remains ambiguous. The CDR3 contains 14 residues. Germline CDR1 LNHNV, CDR2 YYDKDF (reference sequence). V was shortened by 1 base and J by 4 bases, with 10 bases between the two germline ends. CDR3 residues: CATSRAEGAYGYTF. CDR3 sequence (DNA): TGTGCCACCAGCAGAGCCGAGGGAGCCTATGGCTACACCTTC.

The rearrangement joins TRBV9 to TRBJ2-1; D is ambiguous. The CDR3 spans 13 residues. Germline V CDR1 and CDR2: SGDLS, YYNGEE. Deletions cut 0 bases from V and 8 bases from J, with 9 bases between. CDR3 sequence (DNA): TGTGCCAGCAGCGTAGAACTGCAGGATGAGCAGTTCTTC. Protein product: CASSVELQDEQFF.

The chain employs TRBV30 and TRBJ1-2; possibly TRBD1 for D (5 bases). Germline V CDR1 and CDR2: GTSNPN, SVGIG (reference sequence). The CDR3 runs 13 residues. Trimming removed 1 base at V and 8 bases at J, with 14 bases between. The CDR3 region has the DNA TGTGCCTGGAGTGCGACAGAGTTTAGCGGCTACACCTTC. This gives the protein CAWSATEFSGYTF.

The rearrangement joins TRBV5-6 to TRBJ2-5; possible D gene TRBD2, 6 bases. V was cut by 0 bases and J by 6 bases, with 12 bases left in between. CDR1 SGHDT and CDR2 YYEEEE come from the germline V gene. The CDR3 covers 14 residues. In DNA form, the CDR3 reads TGTGCCAGCAGCTTGGTCGGGGGTGGTAAGACCCAGTACTTC. Residues: CASSLVGGGKTQYF.

The chain uses TRBV5-1 and TRBJ1-2, with D possibly being TRBD1 (6 bases). Between the trimmed V and J ends, which lost 7 bases and 8 bases, there was a span of 18 bases. This CDR3 has 13 residues. Germline assignment: CDR1 SGHRS and CDR2 YFSETQ. This CDR3 is CASAMDRSLGYTF. DNA of the CDR3: TGCGCCAGCGCTATGGACAGATCTCTAGGCTACACCTTC.

This sequence joins TRBV13 and TRBJ1-6; D perhaps matches TRBD1 (5 bases). V was clipped by 0 bases and J by 7 bases, with 10 bases between them. The CDR3 covers 15 residues. Germline CDR1 reads PRHDT; CDR2 reads FYEKMQ (reference sequence). The CDR3, as DNA: TGTGCCAGCAGCTTAGGTGGGGCCTTAAATTCACCCCTCCACTTT. Amino acids: CASSLGGALNSPLHF.

The rearrangement links TRBV6-6 to TRBJ2-3; TRBD1 is a possible D gene (6 bases). V lost 4 bases to trimming and J lost 8 bases, with 13 bases between them. Germline lookup yields CDR1 MNHNY and CDR2 SVGAGI (reference sequence). The CDR3 length is 13 residues. The CDR3 protein is CASSSTGSVTQYF. The CDR3 nucleotides are TGTGCCAGCAGTTCTACAGGGTCTGTTACGCAGTATTTT.

V gene TRBV19 combines with J gene TRBJ2-7; 12 positions match TRBD2. Germline CDR1 reads LNHDA; CDR2 reads SQIVND (reference sequence). V was clipped by 5 bases and J by 3 bases; unmatched bases: 8. The CDR3 is 16 amino acids. The CDR3 DNA sequence: TGTGCCAGTAGTCCGACTAGCGGGGGCGCAATCTACGAGCAGTACTTC. Translated: CASSPTSGGAIYEQYF.

The chain joins TRBV5-5 to TRBJ2-3, with 10 bases matching TRBD2. The ends lost 2 bases at V and 4 bases at J; junction bases unmatched: 1. The CDR3 runs 14 residues. Germline V gene sequence: CDR1 SGHKS, CDR2 YYEKEE (reference sequence). CDR3 sequence reads: CASSFTSGADTQYF. CDR3 in DNA: TGTGCCAGCAGCTTCACTAGCGGGGCAGATACGCAGTATTTT.

The CDR3 is CASSYRDNHYEQYF. CDR3 DNA: TGTGCCAGCAGTTACAGGGACAATCACTACGAGCAGTACTTC. The genes are TRBV6-5 and TRBJ2-7, with a tentative D call TRBD1 (6 bases). Trimming took 2 bases from V and 3 from J, leaving 11 bases between them. The CDR3 covers 14 residues. Germline V gene sequence: CDR1 MNHEY, CDR2 SVGAGI.

The rearrangement links TRBV6-5 to TRBJ1-4, with D maybe TRBD1 (6 bases). There are 13 residues in the CDR3. V was trimmed by 6 bases and J by 5 bases, leaving 10 bases between them. Germline-derived CDR1 and CDR2 are MNHEY and SVGAGI. The CDR3 sequence: CASSMTGNEKLFF. The CDR3 DNA follows: TGTGCCAGCAGCATGACAGGAAATGAAAAACTGTTTTTT.

The chain uses TRBV30 and TRBJ1-2; D perhaps matches TRBD1 (6 bases). CDR1 is GTSNPN, CDR2 SVGIG, per germline (reference sequence). V lost 0 bases and J lost 5, with 13 bases in between. The length of the CDR3 is 14 residues. CDR3 region: CAWSVTGPGYGYTF. CDR3 in DNA: TGTGCCTGGAGTGTTACAGGGCCGGGGTATGGCTACACCTTC.

The rearrangement joins TRBV6-5 to TRBJ1-1, with D perhaps matching TRBD1 (5 bases). The ends were cut back, 8 bases at V and 1 base at J, with 8 bases in the middle. Germline CDR1 and CDR2: MNHEY and SVGAGI. This CDR3 is 12 amino acids long. The CDR3 DNA sequence: TGTGCCAGCGAGACAGCGAACACTGAAGCTTTCTTT. It translates to CASETANTEAFF.

The chain uses TRBV4-1 and TRBJ1-6; possibly TRBD1 for D (5 bases). CDR3 length: 17 amino acids. V was pared by 1 base and J by 7 bases, with 17 bases between. Per germline, CDR1 MGHRA and CDR2 YSYEKL. CDR3 region: CASSQGYFHRINSPLHF. The CDR3 coding sequence is TGCGCCAGCAGCCAAGGTTATTTCCACAGGATAAATTCACCCCTCCACTTT.